This T cell receptor beta chain was profiled in a study of monozygotic twins with inflammatory bowel disease. Notes on the study in general: The data offered no way to tell different T cell subtypes apart.

cDNA was made in eight separate reactions per sample. UMIs incorporating a 6-nucleotide sample barcode were appended by means of template switching. TCRdb reprocessed the 5' RACE reads; each CDR3 protein has one entry and no DNA is given. In total, the table holds about 300,000 distinct CDR3 sequences. Per the germline V gene, CDR1 is MNHNS and CDR2 is SASEGT. This CDR3 spans 15 amino acids. As for this clonotype: What it binds is unknown.

The TCR sequence derives from a human donor with ulcerative colitis or Crohn's disease, or a healthy co-twin of an affected twin (not recorded which). What was sequenced was blood. The chain uses TRBV6-1 and TRBJ1-2. CDR3 sequence: CASSPSVRGLNGYTF.